Given below is one T cell receptor beta chain in context. The target of this receptor is not known. No much larger clone exists at a distance of one base, and base qualities are not known. The data originate from a study of OX40 agonist ivuxolimab in advanced cancers. In terms of the full investigation: Ivuxolimab was an agonistic, fully human IgG2 monoclonal antibody directed against OX40 (CD134), a costimulatory receptor. The paper reports the monotherapy dose-escalation portion (N = 52 patients) of the phase I ivuxolimab trial. Intravenous ivuxolimab was administered to patients every 2 weeks at six dose levels: 0.01, 0.1, 0.3, 1.5, 3 and 10 mg/kg. The dose-escalation cohort was approximately 83% male with a mean age of about 54 years, ranging from roughly 23 to 90. The point of sequencing TCRbeta in the periphery was to test whether ivuxolimab changed TCR sequence diversity and drove clonal T-cell expansion. Partial responses were achieved by three dose-escalation patients, of whom one had hepatocellular carcinoma and two had cutaneous melanoma. Of the roughly 50 dose-escalation patients, hepatocellular carcinoma was present in about 20, melanoma in roughly 15, renal cell carcinoma in 9 and head and neck cancer in 9. Prior anti-PD-1, anti-PD-L1 or anti-CTLA-4 therapy was permitted, and checkpoint inhibitors had been received by about two fifths of dose-escalation patients. Points the paper makes about the study in general: Partial responders in the 0.1-3.0 mg/kg groups had among the lowest normalized peripheral clonal expansion, especially among CD8+ T cells. Clonal expansion of both CD4+ and CD8+ blood T cells was observed from baseline to week 6 at doses 0.1 to 3.0 mg/kg. The antigen specificity of the peripheral T cells that underwent clonal expansion was not determined. Low levels of normalized T-cell clonal expansion were also seen in some patients who did not respond. On average, CD8+ T cells showed more expanded clones than CD4+ T cells after ivuxolimab.

The trial excluded patients who had a history of autoimmune disease or who were on systemic immunosuppression. Peripheral blood for TCR sequencing was collected from all dose cohorts at baseline, on cycle 4 day 1, and on cycle 7 day 1. Samples were obtained from an open-label, multicenter, first-in-human phase I dose-escalation trial of ivuxolimab. Adults with locally advanced or metastatic melanoma, renal cell, hepatocellular, or head and neck squamous cell carcinoma were enrolled in the trial. Before TCR sequencing, CD4+ T cells and CD8+ T cells from peripheral blood were sorted into separate populations. CDR1 and CDR2 were assigned from the germline V gene as KGHSH and LQKENI. V was cut back by 3 bases and J by 0 bases, leaving a gap of 12 bases between them. The CDR3 runs 15 amino acids, cysteine and phenylalanine included. Only the CDR3 region is kept as DNA, spanning 45 bases read in frame from base 1.

To sequence the TCRbeta CDR3 region, genomic DNA was isolated from the sorted cells. TCRbeta CDR3 regions were sequenced using the immunoSEQ Assay. The table comes from immuneACCESS by way of TCRdb, which keeps in-frame sequences with V and J called. Part of the clones is missing from these tables; in studies checked, under half for an unresolved V gene and the rest for unknown reasons. The sample yields more than 75,000 clones; about nine tenths were counted once. In total, the top ten clones hold about 0.76% of the sample. This sequence uses TRBV18 and TRBJ2-7, and the D gene may be TRBD1, 6 bases matching. The sequence was collected from an adult with an advanced solid tumor such as melanoma, head and neck, liver or kidney cancer. The material sequenced was CD4+ or CD8+ T cells sorted from blood, taken in a trial of the OX40 agonist ivuxolimab. The DNA sequence is given as TGTGCCAGCTCACCTCGACAGGAAAGCTCCTACGAGCAGTACTTC. Its product reads: CASSPRQESSYEQYF.